This T cell receptor beta chain was retrieved from a study of T cell responses to AZD1222 COVID-19 vaccine. Study results and caveats: It was only after the peak T cell response that any repertoires were sampled. Donors were chiefly white British, with a greater number of females, and clonal diversity was perhaps underestimated. Reportedly, nearly half of unique spike TCRs recognized epitopes outside B.1.351/B.1.1.7 mutations.

For this clone: Its antigen is still unknown.

The V gene lost 6 bases and the J gene lost 7 bases, with 11 bases spanning the gap. The CDR3 is made up of 12 amino acids. Germline CDR1 and CDR2: LNHDA and SQIVND (reference sequence). TCRdb keeps only in-frame clones here, not all; method: immunoSEQ multiplex PCR. The table includes 130,000 or so clones, roughly 88% detected once. The input for sequencing was peripheral blood, taken 28 days after the second AZD1222 dose. The chain links TRBV19 to TRBJ2-3; possibly TRBD1 for D (5 bases). The receptor was isolated from an adult who received the AZD1222 COVID-19 vaccine. The CDR3 loop reads CASSPRDYTQYF. In DNA, the CDR3 is TGTGCCAGTAGCCCCAGGGATTATACGCAGTATTTT.